This is a list of T cell receptor beta chains from one sample in a study of T cells in Graves' hyperthyroidism and ophthalmopathy. One entry per CDR3 protein, called by TCRdb with MiXCR from the multiplex PCR reads. The sample has roughly 290,000 distinct CDR3 sequences, about an eighth seen once; the top ten hold 7.8%. Sequenced material: blood. The receptors here all came from a woman aged 25-40 years with Graves' hyperthyroidism that later progressed to Graves' ophthalmopathy. CDR3s include the opening cysteine and the closing phenylalanine or tryptophan. A D gene is named only where the DNA matches it firmly. Size is omitted from some rows. Given values are once, few, many or a class for expanded clones.

J	size	V	D	CDR3	DNA
TRBJ2-1	NA	TRBV7-6	TRBD2	CASGIAGDDNEQFF	TGTGCCAGCGGAATAGCGGGGGATGACAATGAGCAGTTCTTC
TRBJ2-2	NA	TRBV9	TRBD2	CASNREGGNTGELFF	TGTGCCAGCAATAGGGAGGGAGGGAACACCGGGGAGCTGTTTTTT
TRBJ2-1	NA	TRBV11-2	TRBD2	CASSLQTTSGSYVDEQFF	TGTGCCAGCAGCTTGCAAACTACTAGCGGGAGTTATGTCGATGAGCAGTTCTTC
TRBJ2-1	NA	TRBV7-8	TRBD2	CASSLAGLAGSWGEQFF	TGTGCCAGCAGCTTAGCGGGACTAGCGGGATCGTGGGGTGAGCAGTTCTTC
TRBJ1-1	many	TRBV28	NA	CASSLSRGVGGNTEAFF	TGTGCCAGCAGTTTAAGCAGAGGGGTGGGGGGGAACACTGAAGCTTTCTTT
TRBJ1-6	many	TRBV12-3/TRBV12-4	NA	CASSLSGVRLNSPLHF	TGTGCCAGCAGTTTATCCGGGGTTAGGTTGAATTCACCCCTCCACTTT
TRBJ1-5	many	TRBV19	TRBD1	CASSAPGQGEHQPQHF	TGTGCCAGTAGTGCACCCGGACAGGGGGAGCATCAGCCCCAGCATTTT
TRBJ2-7	many	TRBV5-5	NA	CASKTEWDGYEQYF	TGTGCCAGCAAAACGGAGTGGGATGGCTACGAGCAGTACTTC
TRBJ2-3	NA	TRBV9	TRBD2	CASSVGLAGGTDTQYF	TGTGCCAGCAGCGTAGGACTAGCGGGGGGCACAGATACGCAGTATTTT
TRBJ1-5	many	TRBV28	TRBD1	CASRPLWQGGQPQHF	TGTGCCAGCAGGCCTTTATGGCAGGGGGGGCAGCCCCAGCATTTT
TRBJ1-2	many	TRBV6-1	TRBD1	CASSRSGKTGATYGYTF	TGTGCCAGCAGTCGCTCGGGAAAAACAGGGGCAACCTATGGCTACACCTTC
TRBJ2-2	many	TRBV7-8	NA	CASSYRLGHTGELFF	TGTGCCAGCAGCTACCGACTAGGCCACACCGGGGAGCTGTTTTTT
TRBJ2-2	few	TRBV6-1	TRBD1	CASSYPTGGAGELFF	TGTGCCAGCAGTTATCCAACAGGGGGTGCCGGGGAGCTGTTTTTT
TRBJ2-1	NA	TRBV20-1	NA	CSASGTSYNEQFF	TGCAGTGCTTCCGGGACGTCCTACAATGAGCAGTTCTTC
TRBJ1-2	many	TRBV6-1	TRBD1	CASSWDRELDLYGYTF	TGTGCCAGCAGCTGGGACAGGGAATTGGATCTCTATGGCTACACCTTC
TRBJ1-1	few	TRBV25-1	TRBD1	CASSLGQAEAFF	TGTGCCAGCAGCCTCGGACAGGCCGAAGCTTTCTTT
TRBJ2-3	many	TRBV6-1	TRBD1	CASSGGTGWADTQYF	TGTGCCAGCAGTGGTGGGACAGGGTGGGCAGATACGCAGTATTTT
TRBJ2-6	NA	TRBV5-4	NA	CASSLFDGANVLTF	TGTGCCAGCAGCTTGTTTGACGGGGCCAACGTCCTGACTTTC
TRBJ2-3	many	TRBV20-1	NA	CSARGQDLDTDTQYF	TGCAGTGCTAGAGGGCAGGACTTGGACACAGATACGCAGTATTTT
TRBJ1-2	many	TRBV7-8	NA	CASSPSINGYTF	TGTGCCAGCAGCCCTTCAATTAATGGCTACACCTTC
TRBJ1-5	many	TRBV20-1	NA	CSASGLLGQPQHF	TGCAGTGCTTCGGGACTCCTAGGGCAGCCCCAGCATTTT
TRBJ2-3	many	TRBV7-2	TRBD2	CASSPRTSGITDTQYF	TGTGCCAGCAGCCCGCGGACTAGCGGGATTACAGATACGCAGTATTTT
TRBJ2-4	NA	TRBV20-1	NA	CSAPDPRRYIQYF	TGCAGTGCTCCGGACCCGAGGAGATACATTCAGTACTTC
TRBJ1-2	many	TRBV7-8	TRBD1	CASSTTSGTGGAYGYTF	TGTGCCAGCAGCACAACGTCCGGGACAGGGGGCGCCTATGGCTACACCTTC
TRBJ1-1	many	TRBV6-2/TRBV6-3	TRBD1	CASREDRGSKAFF	TGTGCCAGCAGAGAAGACAGGGGGTCGAAAGCTTTCTTT
TRBJ2-6	few	TRBV3-1	NA	CASGDSGANVLTF	TGTGCCAGCGGGGACTCTGGGGCCAACGTCCTGACTTTC
TRBJ1-2	many	TRBV2	NA	CASSESGMVNYGYTF	TGTGCCAGCAGTGAGTCGGGGATGGTGAACTATGGCTACACCTTC
TRBJ2-7	many	TRBV28	TRBD2	CASSLAGTSSYYEQYF	TGTGCCAGCAGCTTAGCCGGGACTAGTTCCTACTACGAGCAGTACTTC
TRBJ2-7	NA	TRBV7-9	NA	CASSFVQGGYEQYF	TGTGCCAGCAGCTTCGTCCAGGGTGGCTACGAGCAGTACTTC
TRBJ1-4	many	TRBV4-3	TRBD1	CASASHMTGDEKLFF	TGCGCCAGCGCAAGCCACATGACAGGGGATGAAAAACTGTTTTTT
TRBJ2-3	many	TRBV3-1	TRBD1	CASSRSVTGVGDTQYF	TGTGCCAGCAGCCGTTCAGTGACAGGGGTCGGAGATACGCAGTATTTT
TRBJ1-2	many	TRBV6-1	NA	CASSPLGGYGYTF	TGTGCCAGCAGCCCCTTGGGAGGGTACGGCTACACCTTC
TRBJ2-5	once	TRBV7-2	NA	CASRFSAGETQYF	TGTGCCAGCAGGTTCTCCGCGGGCGAGACCCAGTACTTC
TRBJ2-5	many	TRBV5-5	TRBD2	CASSLLAGAETQYF	TGTGCCAGCAGCTTGTTAGCGGGAGCCGAGACCCAGTACTTC
TRBJ2-7	many	TRBV27	NA	CASSLGAASEQYF	TGTGCCAGCAGTTTAGGGGCCGCCTCAGAGCAGTACTTC
TRBJ2-7	many	TRBV30	TRBD1	CAWSRGRGPYEQYF	TGTGCCTGGAGTCGTGGCAGGGGGCCCTACGAGCAGTACTTC
TRBJ2-2	many	TRBV12-3/TRBV12-4	TRBD1	CASSLTGAVTGELFF	TGTGCCAGCAGTTTGACAGGGGCGGTCACCGGGGAGCTGTTTTTT
TRBJ1-5	many	TRBV19	NA	CASSRVTGQPQHF	TGTGCCAGTAGTAGAGTAACGGGGCAGCCCCAGCATTTT
TRBJ2-1	many	TRBV20-1	TRBD2	CSADHSGRAGSRSYNEQFF	TGCAGTGCTGACCATAGCGGGAGGGCGGGTTCGCGCTCCTACAATGAGCAGTTCTTC
TRBJ2-6	many	TRBV6-1	TRBD1	CASSVRTGRSGANVLTF	TGTGCCAGCAGTGTCCGGACAGGCCGCTCTGGGGCCAACGTCCTGACTTTC
TRBJ1-2	NA	TRBV30	NA	CAWSVVSTHPRVGYTF	TGTGCCTGGAGTGTAGTATCGACCCACCCCAGGGTTGGCTACACCTTC
TRBJ1-2	many	TRBV6-5	NA	CASSYTLGPNYGYTF	TGTGCCAGCAGTTACACCCTGGGACCTAACTATGGCTACACCTTC
TRBJ1-5	many	TRBV18	NA	CASSPPGGGDQPQHF	TGTGCCAGCTCACCACCGGGAGGGGGGGATCAGCCCCAGCATTTT
TRBJ1-1	NA	TRBV19	NA	CASSTGAGWTEAFF	TGTGCCAGTAGTACAGGAGCCGGGTGGACTGAAGCTTTCTTT
TRBJ1-2	few	TRBV25-1	NA	CASFSDGYTF	TGTGCCAGTTTCAGTGATGGCTACACCTTC